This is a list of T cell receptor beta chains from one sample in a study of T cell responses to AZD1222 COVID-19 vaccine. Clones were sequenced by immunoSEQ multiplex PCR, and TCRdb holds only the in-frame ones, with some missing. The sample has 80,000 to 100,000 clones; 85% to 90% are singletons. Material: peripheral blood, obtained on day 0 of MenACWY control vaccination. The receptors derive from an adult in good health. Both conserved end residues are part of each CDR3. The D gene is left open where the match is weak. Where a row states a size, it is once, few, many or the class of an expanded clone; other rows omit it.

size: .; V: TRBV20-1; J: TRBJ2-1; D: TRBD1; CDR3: CSASDRAQFF; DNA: TGCAGTGCTAGCGACAGGGCGCAGTTCTTC
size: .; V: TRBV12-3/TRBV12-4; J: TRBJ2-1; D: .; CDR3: CASSLGDEQFF; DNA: TGTGCCAGCAGTTTGGGGGATGAGCAGTTCTTC
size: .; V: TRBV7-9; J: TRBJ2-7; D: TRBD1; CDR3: CASSFKDRGRSEYEQYF; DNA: TGTGCCAGCAGCTTCAAGGACAGGGGGCGCTCTGAATACGAGCAGTACTTC
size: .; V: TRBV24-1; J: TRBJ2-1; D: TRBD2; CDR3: CATSDFAPGLAGYNEQFF; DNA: TGTGCCACCAGTGATTTCGCTCCGGGACTAGCGGGGTACAATGAGCAGTTCTTC
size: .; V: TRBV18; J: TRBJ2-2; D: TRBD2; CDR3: CASSPFPGLAGAINTGELFF; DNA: TGTGCCAGCTCACCTTTTCCAGGACTAGCGGGGGCCATAAACACCGGGGAGCTGTTTTTT
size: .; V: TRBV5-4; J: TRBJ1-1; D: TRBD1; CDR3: CASSRQGLTEAFF; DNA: TGTGCCAGCAGCCGACAGGGATTGACTGAAGCTTTCTTT
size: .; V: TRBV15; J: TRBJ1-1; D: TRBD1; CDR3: CATSRQGAPLNTEAFF; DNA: TGTGCCACCAGCAGACAGGGGGCTCCCCTGAACACTGAAGCTTTCTTT
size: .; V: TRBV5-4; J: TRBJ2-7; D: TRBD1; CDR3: CASSPGPRDRRTYEQYF; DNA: TGTGCCAGCAGCCCCGGCCCCCGGGACAGGAGGACCTACGAGCAGTACTTC
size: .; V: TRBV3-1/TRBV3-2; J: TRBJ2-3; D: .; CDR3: CASSQVPRGVSTDTQYF; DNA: TGTGCCAGCAGCCAAGTGCCTCGAGGGGTTAGCACAGATACGCAGTATTTT
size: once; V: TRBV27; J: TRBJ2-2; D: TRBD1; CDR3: CASSLDRGGSGELFF; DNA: TGTGCCAGCAGTTTGGACAGGGGGGGTTCCGGGGAGCTGTTTTTT
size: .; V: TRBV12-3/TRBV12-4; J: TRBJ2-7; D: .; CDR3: CASSLTEYEQYF; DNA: TGTGCCAGCAGTCTCACAGAATACGAGCAGTACTTC
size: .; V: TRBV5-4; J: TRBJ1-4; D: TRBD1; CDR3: CASSRQGFNEKLFF; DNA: TGTGCCAGCAGCCGACAGGGTTTCAATGAAAAACTGTTTTTT
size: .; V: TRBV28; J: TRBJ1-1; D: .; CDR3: CASSLPGFATEAFF; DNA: TGTGCCAGCAGTTTACCAGGGTTCGCCACTGAAGCTTTCTTT
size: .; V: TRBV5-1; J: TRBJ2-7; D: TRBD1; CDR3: CASSFNTGTGNLIYEQYF; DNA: TGCGCCAGCAGTTTTAATACCGGGACAGGGAATCTTATCTACGAGCAGTACTTC
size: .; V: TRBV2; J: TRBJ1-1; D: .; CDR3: CASSAIRGANTEAFF; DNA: TGTGCCAGCAGTGCGATCAGGGGCGCTAACACTGAAGCTTTCTTT